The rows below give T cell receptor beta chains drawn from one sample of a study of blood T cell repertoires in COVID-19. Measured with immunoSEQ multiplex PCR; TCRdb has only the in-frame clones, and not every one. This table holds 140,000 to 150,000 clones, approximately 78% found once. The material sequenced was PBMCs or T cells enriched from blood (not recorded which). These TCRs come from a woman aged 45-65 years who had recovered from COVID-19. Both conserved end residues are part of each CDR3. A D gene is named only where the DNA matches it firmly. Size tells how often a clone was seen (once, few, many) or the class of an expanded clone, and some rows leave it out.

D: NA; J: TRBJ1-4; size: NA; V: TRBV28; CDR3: CASSHRSPGSPLNEKLFF; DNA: TGTGCCAGCAGCCATCGGTCCCCAGGGTCCCCCCTAAATGAAAAACTGTTTTTT
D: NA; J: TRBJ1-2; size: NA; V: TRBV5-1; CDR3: CASSLAAGDYGYTF; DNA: TGCGCCAGCAGCTTGGCGGCAGGGGACTATGGCTACACCTTC
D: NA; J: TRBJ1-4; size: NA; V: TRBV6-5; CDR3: CASSYSGEKLFF; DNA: TGTGCCAGCAGTTACTCGGGCGAAAAACTGTTTTTT
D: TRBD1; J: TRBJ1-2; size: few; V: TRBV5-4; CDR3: CASSPDRGDYGYTF; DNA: TGTGCCAGCAGCCCGGACAGGGGGGACTATGGCTACACCTTC
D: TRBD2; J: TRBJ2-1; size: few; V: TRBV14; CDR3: CASSFRGVNSYNEQFF; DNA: TGTGCCAGCAGCTTCCGGGGGGTGAACTCCTACAATGAGCAGTTCTTC
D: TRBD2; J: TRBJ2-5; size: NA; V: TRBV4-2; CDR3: CASSQEGLAGQETQYF; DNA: TGTGCCAGCAGCCAAGAGGGACTAGCGGGTCAAGAGACCCAGTACTTC
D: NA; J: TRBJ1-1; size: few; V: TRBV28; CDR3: CASSLLLNTEAFF; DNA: TGTGCCAGCAGTCTCCTATTGAACACTGAAGCTTTCTTT
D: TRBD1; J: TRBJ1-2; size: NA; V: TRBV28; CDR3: CASSSGQGAGRGYTF; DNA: TGTGCCAGCAGTTCGGGACAGGGGGCGGGTAGAGGCTACACCTTC
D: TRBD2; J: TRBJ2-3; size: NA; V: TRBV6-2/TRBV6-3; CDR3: CASSYRRGEVDTQYF; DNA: TGTGCCAGCAGTTATCGGCGGGGGGAAGTAGATACGCAGTATTTT
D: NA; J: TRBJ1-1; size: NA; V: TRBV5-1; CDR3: CASSVDRNMNTEAFF; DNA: TGCGCCAGCAGCGTTGACAGAAACATGAACACTGAAGCTTTCTTT
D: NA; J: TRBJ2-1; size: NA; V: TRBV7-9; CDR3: CASSLVPREEQFF; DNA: TGTGCCAGCAGCTTAGTCCCTAGGGAGGAGCAGTTCTTC
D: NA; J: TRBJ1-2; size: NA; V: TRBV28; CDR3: CASSLSRGGYTF; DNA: TGTGCCAGCAGTTTATCGCGGGGTGGCTACACCTTC
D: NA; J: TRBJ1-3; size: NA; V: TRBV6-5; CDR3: CASSYAAGNTIYF; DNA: TGTGCCAGCAGTTACGCAGCTGGAAACACCATATATTTT
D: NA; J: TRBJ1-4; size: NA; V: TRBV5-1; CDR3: CASSSPEREKLFF; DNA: TGCGCCAGCAGCTCCCCAGAGCGAGAAAAACTGTTTTTT
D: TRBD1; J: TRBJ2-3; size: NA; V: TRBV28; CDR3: CASSREGAGALQYF; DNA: TGTGCCAGCAGCCGAGAGGGGGCAGGGGCTCTGCAGTATTTT
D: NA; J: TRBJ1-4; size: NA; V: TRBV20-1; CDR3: CSASGGVGTNEKLFF; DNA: TGCAGTGCTAGTGGGGGGGTTGGGACTAATGAAAAACTGTTTTTT
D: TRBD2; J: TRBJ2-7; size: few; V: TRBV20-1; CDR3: CSASPGGPYEQYF; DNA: TGCAGTGCTAGTCCGGGGGGGCCCTACGAGCAGTACTTC
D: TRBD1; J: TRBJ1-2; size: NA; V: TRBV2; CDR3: CASLTGQGENGYTF; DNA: TGTGCCAGCCTGACCGGACAGGGGGAGAATGGCTACACCTTC
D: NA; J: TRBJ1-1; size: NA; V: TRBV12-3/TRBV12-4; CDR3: CASSPRHNTEAFF; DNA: TGTGCCAGCAGTCCCCGACATAACACTGAAGCTTTCTTT
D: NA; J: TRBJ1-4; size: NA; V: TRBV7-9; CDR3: CASAGREPHEKLFF; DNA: TGTGCCAGCGCCGGCCGGGAACCTCATGAAAAACTGTTTTTT
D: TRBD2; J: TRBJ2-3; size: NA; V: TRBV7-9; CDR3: CASSLVISGAANSQYF; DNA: TGTGCCAGCAGCTTAGTTATTAGCGGGGCCGCAAATTCGCAGTATTTT
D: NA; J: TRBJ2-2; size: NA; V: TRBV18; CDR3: CASSPPTDTGELFF; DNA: TGTGCCAGCTCACCGCCTACGGACACCGGGGAGCTGTTTTTT
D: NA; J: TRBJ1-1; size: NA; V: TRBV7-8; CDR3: CASSRAAANTEAFF; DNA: TGTGCCAGCAGCCGAGCAGCGGCGAACACTGAAGCTTTCTTT
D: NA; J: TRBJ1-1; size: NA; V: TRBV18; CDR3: CASSPLRDLDSNTEAFF; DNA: TGTGCCAGCTCACCGCTCCGGGACTTAGATTCGAACACTGAAGCTTTCTTT
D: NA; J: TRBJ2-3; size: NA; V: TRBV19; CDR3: CASSMVAGYDTQYF; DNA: TGTGCCAGTAGTATGGTCGCAGGATATGATACGCAGTATTTT
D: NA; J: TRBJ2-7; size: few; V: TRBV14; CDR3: CASRPWGAYEQYF; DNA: TGTGCCAGCAGACCCTGGGGGGCCTACGAGCAGTACTTC
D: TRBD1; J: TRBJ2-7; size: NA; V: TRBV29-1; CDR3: CSATLEQGSSYEQYF; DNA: TGCAGCGCGACACTAGAACAGGGGTCTTCCTACGAGCAGTACTTC
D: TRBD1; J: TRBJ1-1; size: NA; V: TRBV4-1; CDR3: CASSRQGHDTEAFF; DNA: TGCGCCAGCAGCCGACAGGGGCACGACACTGAAGCTTTCTTT
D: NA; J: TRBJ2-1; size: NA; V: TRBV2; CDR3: CASSDYPENEQFF; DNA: TGTGCCAGCAGTGATTACCCGGAGAATGAGCAGTTCTTC
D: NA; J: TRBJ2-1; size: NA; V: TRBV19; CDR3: CASSIRVDSYNEQFF; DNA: TGTGCCAGTAGTATACGGGTTGATTCCTACAATGAGCAGTTCTTC
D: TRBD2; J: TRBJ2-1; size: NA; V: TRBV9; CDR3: CASSFSSTSGVYNEQFF; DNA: TGTGCCAGCAGCTTCAGCTCGACTAGCGGGGTATACAATGAGCAGTTCTTC
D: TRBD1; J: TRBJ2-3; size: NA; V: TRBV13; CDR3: CASSRRQGVPDTQYF; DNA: TGTGCCAGCAGCCGTAGACAGGGGGTGCCTGATACGCAGTATTTT
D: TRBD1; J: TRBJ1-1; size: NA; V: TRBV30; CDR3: CAWSQGQPRTEAFF; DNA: TGTGCCTGGAGCCAGGGACAGCCTAGGACTGAAGCTTTCTTT
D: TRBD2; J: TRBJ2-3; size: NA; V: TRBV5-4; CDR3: CASSLRLAGGADTQYF; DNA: TGTGCCAGCAGCTTGAGGCTAGCGGGGGGGGCAGATACGCAGTATTTT
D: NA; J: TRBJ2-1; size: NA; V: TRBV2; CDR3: CASSGGLRELKLTYNEQFF; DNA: TGTGCCAGCAGTGGGGGACTCCGCGAGCTGAAGTTGACCTACAATGAGCAGTTCTTC
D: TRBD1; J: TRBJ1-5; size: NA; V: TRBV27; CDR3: CASSPRQGMSQPQHF; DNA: TGTGCCAGCAGTCCAAGACAGGGGATGAGTCAGCCCCAGCATTTT
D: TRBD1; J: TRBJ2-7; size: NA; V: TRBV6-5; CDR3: CASSKGQGYEQYF; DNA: TGTGCCAGCAGCAAGGGACAGGGATACGAGCAGTACTTC
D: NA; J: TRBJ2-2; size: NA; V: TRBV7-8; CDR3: CASSPYTGELFF; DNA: TGTGCCAGCAGCCCCTACACCGGGGAGCTGTTTTTT
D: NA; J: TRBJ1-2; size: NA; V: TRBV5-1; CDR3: CASQTDPTNYGYTF; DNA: TGCGCCAGCCAGACAGACCCGACTAACTATGGCTACACCTTC
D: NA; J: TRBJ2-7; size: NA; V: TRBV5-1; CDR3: CASSERAPSYEQYF; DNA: TGCGCCAGCAGCGAGCGGGCTCCCTCCTACGAGCAGTACTTC
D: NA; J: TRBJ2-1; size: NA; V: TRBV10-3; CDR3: CAISEFQGMTYNEQFF; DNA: TGTGCCATCAGTGAGTTTCAGGGGATGACCTACAATGAGCAGTTCTTC